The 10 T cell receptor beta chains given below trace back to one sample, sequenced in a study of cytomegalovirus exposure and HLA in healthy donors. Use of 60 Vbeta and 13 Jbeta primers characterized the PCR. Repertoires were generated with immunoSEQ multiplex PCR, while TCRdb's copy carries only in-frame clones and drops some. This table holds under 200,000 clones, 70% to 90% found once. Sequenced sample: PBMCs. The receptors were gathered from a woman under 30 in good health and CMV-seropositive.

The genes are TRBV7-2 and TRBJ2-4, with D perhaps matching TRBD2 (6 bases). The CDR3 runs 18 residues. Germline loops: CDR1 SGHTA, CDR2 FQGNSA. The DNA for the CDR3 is TGTCCCGGCCCTTCTCCTTGGGGGGTCGTTTTAGCCAAAAACATTCAGTACTTC. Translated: CPGPSPWGVVLAKNIQYF.

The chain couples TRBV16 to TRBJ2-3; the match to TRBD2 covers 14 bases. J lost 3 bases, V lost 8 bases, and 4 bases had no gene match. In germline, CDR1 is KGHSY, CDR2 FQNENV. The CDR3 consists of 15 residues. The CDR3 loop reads CASGGLAGGTDTQYF. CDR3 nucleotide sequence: TGTGCCAGCGGCGGACTAGCGGGGGGAACAGATACGCAGTATTTT. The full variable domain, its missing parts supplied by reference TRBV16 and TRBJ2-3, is GEEVAQTPKHLVRGEGQKAKLYCAPIKGHSYVFWYQQVLKNEFKFLISFQNENVFDETGMPKERFSAKCLPNSPCSLEIQATKLEDSAVYFCASGGLAGGTDTQYFGPGTRLTVL.

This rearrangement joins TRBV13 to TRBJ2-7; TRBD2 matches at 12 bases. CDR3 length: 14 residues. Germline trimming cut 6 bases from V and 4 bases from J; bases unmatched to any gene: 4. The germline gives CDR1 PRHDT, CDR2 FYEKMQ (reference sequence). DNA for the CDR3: TGTGCCAGCAGGCTAGCGGGGGGGCGGTACGAGCAGTACGTC. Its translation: CASRLAGGRYEQYV.

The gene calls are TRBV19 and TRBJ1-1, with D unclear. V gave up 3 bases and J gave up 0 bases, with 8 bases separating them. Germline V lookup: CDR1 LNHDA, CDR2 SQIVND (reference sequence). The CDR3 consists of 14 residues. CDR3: CASSIGVLNTEAFF. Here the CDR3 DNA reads TGTGCCAGTAGTATTGGAGTTTTGAACACTGAAGCTTTCTTT. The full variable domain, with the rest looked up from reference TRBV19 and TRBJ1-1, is DGGITQSPKYLFRKEGQNVTLSCEQNLNHDAMYWYRQDPGQGLRLIYYSQIVNDFQKGDIAEGYSVSREKKESFPLTVTSAQKNPTAFYLCASSIGVLNTEAFFGQGTRLTVV.

CDR3 loop: CASSDSGTDTGELFF. The CDR3 region has the DNA TGTGCCAGCAGTGACTCCGGGACAGACACCGGGGAGCTGTTTTTT. The V call is TRBV6-4, the J call TRBJ2-2, with 7 positions matching TRBD1. Looked up from germline, CDR1 is MRHNA and CDR2 is SNTAGT. J lost 3 bases, V lost 0 bases, and 1 base had no gene match. This CDR3 spans 15 amino acids.

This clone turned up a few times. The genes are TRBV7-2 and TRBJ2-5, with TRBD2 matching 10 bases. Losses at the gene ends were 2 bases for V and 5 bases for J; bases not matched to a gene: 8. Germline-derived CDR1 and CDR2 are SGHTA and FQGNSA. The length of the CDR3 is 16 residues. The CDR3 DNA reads TGTGCCAGCAGCTTATTCCCTAGCGGGGGTGGGGAGACCCAGTACTTC. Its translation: CASSLFPSGGGETQYF.

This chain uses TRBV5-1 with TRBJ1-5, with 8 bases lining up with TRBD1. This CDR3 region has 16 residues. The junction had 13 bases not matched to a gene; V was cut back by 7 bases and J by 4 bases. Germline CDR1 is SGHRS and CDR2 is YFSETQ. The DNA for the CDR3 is TGCGCCAGCTACTTCCAGACAGGGGAAGGGAATCAGCCCCAGCATTTT. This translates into CASYFQTGEGNQPQHF. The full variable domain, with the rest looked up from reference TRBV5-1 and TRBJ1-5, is KAGVTQTPRYLIKTRGQQVTLSCSPISGHRSVSWYQQTPGQGLQFLFEYFSETQRNKGNFPGRFSGRQFSNSRSEMNVSTLELGDSALYLCASYFQTGEGNQPQHFGDGTRLSIL.

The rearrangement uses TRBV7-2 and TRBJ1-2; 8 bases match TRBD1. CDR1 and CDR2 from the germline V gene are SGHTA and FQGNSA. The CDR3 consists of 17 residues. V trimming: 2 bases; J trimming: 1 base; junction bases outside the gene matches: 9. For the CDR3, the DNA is TGTGCCAGCAGCTTACGGACAGGGAGGGGCGTTAACTATGGCTACACCTTC. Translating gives CASSLRTGRGVNYGYTF. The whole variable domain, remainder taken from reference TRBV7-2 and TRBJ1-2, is GAGVSQSPSNKVTEKGKDVELRCDPISGHTALYWYRQSLGQGLEFLIYFQGNSAPDKSGLPSDRFSAERTGGSVSTLTIQRTQQEDSAVYLCASSLRTGRGVNYGYTFGSGTRLTVV.

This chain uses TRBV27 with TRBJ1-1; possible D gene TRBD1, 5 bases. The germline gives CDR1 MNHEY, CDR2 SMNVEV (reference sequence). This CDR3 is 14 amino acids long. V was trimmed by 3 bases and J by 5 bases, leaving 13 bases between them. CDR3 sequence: CASSFGGGRTEAFF. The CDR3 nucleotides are TGTGCCAGCAGTTTCGGCGGGGGTCGTACTGAAGCTTTCTTT.

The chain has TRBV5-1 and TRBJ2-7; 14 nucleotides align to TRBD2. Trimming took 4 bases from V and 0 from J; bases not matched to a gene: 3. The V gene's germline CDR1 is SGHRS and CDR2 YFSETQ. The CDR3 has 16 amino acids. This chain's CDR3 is CASSGLAGGGSYEQYF. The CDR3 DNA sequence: TGCGCCAGCAGCGGACTAGCGGGGGGCGGCTCCTACGAGCAGTACTTC.